This TCR beta chain was identified in a study of blood T cell repertoires in COVID-19. Overall study context: There were acute and convalescent COVID-19 samples, and they came from the United States, Italy and Spain.

Using immunoSEQ multiplex PCR, the repertoire was profiled, and TCRdb retains in-frame clones only, with some absent. The repertoire holds 65,000 to 90,000 clones, with about 83% as singletons. The CDR3 has 13 residues. Germline CDR1 and CDR2: GTSNPN and SVGIG (reference sequence). V was pared by 5 bases and J by 7 bases, with 18 bases between. The gene calls are TRBV30 and TRBJ2-7; the D gene is possibly TRBD1 (6 bases). The clonotype was recovered from a man aged 30 to 39 with acute or convalescent COVID-19. The sample comprised peripheral blood. The CDR3 DNA sequence: TGTGCCTGGCGTAACCAGGGACAAGGTGAGCAGTACTTC. This codes for CAWRNQGQGEQYF.